These 24 T cell receptor delta chains came from one sample sequenced in a study of γδ T cells in repeated Plasmodium falciparum infection. TCRdb redid the clone calls on the multiplex PCR reads with CATT. The table lists tens of thousands of delta-chain clones, about 1.5% of them singletons. Flow sorting of PBMC yielded separate Vgamma9/Vdelta2+ and Vdelta2-negative gammadelta T cell populations for bulk repertoire analysis. The material sequenced was gamma-delta T cells from blood. The receptors here all came from a pool of human donors (malaria-infected and uninfected, not separated).

Worth noting for this clone: TCRdb assigns this DNA the protein of a much larger clone, which departs from its translation at residue 11; this likely reflects a read error, and the protein shown comes from translating the DNA. This chain joins TRDV2 and TRDJ1, with TRDD3 identical over 10 bases. TCRdb offers no J gene call, so here the DNA was matched to germline to obtain one. V lost 5 bases, J lost 1 base, and 12 bases stayed unmatched. The CDR3 has 17 amino acids. The germline V gene has CDR1 GEAIGNYY and CDR2 EKD. CDR3 nucleotide sequence: TGTGCCTGTGCTTCCCTTACTGGGGGATCTTGCACCGATAAACTCATCTTT. Its translation: CACASLTGGSCTDKLIF.

This clone has at least ten counts. A read error is likely here: a far larger clone is one base away. The sample has other DNA sequences that encode this CDR3 too. This sequence joins TRDV1 and TRDJ1, with D hard to call. This CDR3 is built from 16 residues. Germline CDR1 and CDR2: TSWWSYY and QGS. CDR3 sequence reads: CALGELPPPYTDKLIF. The CDR3, as DNA: TGTGCTCTTGGGGAACTGCCCCCACCGTACACCGATAAGCTCATCTTT.

Only a few counts were recorded for this clone. The translation of this DNA and the TCRdb protein of a much larger clone differ at residue 9, probably owing to a read error; the protein shown here is translated from the DNA. The V gene is TRDV2, the J gene TRDJ1, with D perhaps matching TRDD3 (6 bases). Matching the DNA to germline supplied the J gene, which TCRdb does not give. Germline V lookup: CDR1 GEAIGNYY, CDR2 EKD. V dropped 4 bases and J dropped 5 bases, with 22 bases sitting between them. The CDR3 contains 16 residues. The CDR3 DNA is TGTGCCTGTGAACCTGCGGCCAAACGGGGGAGAGATAAACTCATCTTT. It encodes CACEPAAKRGRDKLIF.

For this clone: The TCRdb protein, from a much larger clone, departs from this DNA's translation at residue 9, likely by read error; the protein shown derives from the DNA. The gene calls are TRDV2 and TRDJ1; D remains ambiguous. Germline V gene sequence: CDR1 GEAIGNYY, CDR2 EKD. This CDR3 is built from 13 residues. V was shortened by 3 bases and J by 9 bases, with 16 bases between the two germline ends. The CDR3 nucleotides are TGTGCCTGTGACGTCCGACGGGTCCACGAACTCATCTTT. Translated: CACDVRRVHELIF.

In this sample, this clone turned up a few times. This may arise from a read error, as a much more abundant clone is one base away. The gene calls are TRDV1 and TRDJ1; the match to TRDD3 covers 13 bases. This CDR3 has 20 residues. Germline CDR1 is TSWWSYY and CDR2 is QGS. The CDR3 DNA reads TGTGCTCTTGGGGAAGGCTGGTGGAGTGCATTTGACTGGGGGATACGTAAACTCACCTTT. Its translation: CALGEGWWSAFDWGIRKLTF.

This clone appeared many times. TCRdb lists the protein of a much larger clone for this DNA, which differs at residue 9, so this is likely a read error; the protein given here is translated from the DNA itself. The rearrangement joins TRDV1 to TRDJ1; 7 bases line up with TRDD3. The V segment lost 4 bases and the J segment 2 bases; nucleotides outside the gene matches: 22. Germline V gives CDR1 TSWWSYY, CDR2 QGS. The CDR3 consists of 20 residues. CDR3 nucleotide sequence: TGTGCTCTTGGGGGGTCCTTTTTCCCACTCATGGGGATAGTAACCGATAAACTCATCTTT. Translation: CALGGSFFPLMGIVTDKLIF.

This clone has at least ten counts. TCRdb's protein for this DNA is that of a much larger clone and differs from the translation at residue 15, likely a read error; the protein shown is the DNA translation. J is TRDJ1 and V is TRDV3, with D perhaps matching TRDD3 (6 bases). From germline, CDR1 is TVYSNPD and CDR2 GDNSRS (reference sequence). The CDR3 is 18 amino acids. For the CDR3, the DNA is TGTGCCCGCAGGCTACAGATCTGGGGATGGCCCTACACCGATGAACTCATCTTT. Translation: CARRLQIWGWPYTDELIF.

This clone was picked up many times. The protein in TCRdb stems from a much larger clone and differs at residue 5 from this DNA's translation, likely a read error; here the protein is translated from the DNA. CDR3 nucleotides: TGTGCCTGTGACATACTGGGGGTTTACACCTATAAACTCACCTTT. Encoded protein: CACDILGVYTYKLTF. The V gene is TRDV2, the J gene TRDJ1; TRDD3 matches at 8 bases. Germline V gene lookup returns CDR1 GEAIGNYY and CDR2 EKD. CDR3 length equals 15 residues.

Comment on this clone: The protein held in TCRdb is that of a much larger clone and does not match this DNA's translation at residue 14, likely because of a read error; the protein shown is translated from the DNA. This chain links TRDV1 with TRDJ1, with 9 bases fitting TRDD3. Matching the DNA to germline supplied the J gene, which TCRdb does not give. CDR3 size: 19 residues. After removal of 1 base from V and 3 bases from J, the junction contained 15 bases not matched to a gene. Germline V gene data show CDR1 as TSWWSYY and CDR2 as QGS. The CDR3 DNA is TGTGCTCTTGGGGAACCCGCCACCCTGGGGGATCCGAACGCCGATAAACTCATCTTT. This sequence encodes CALGEPATLGDPNADKLIF.

Remarks on this clone: With only one base between it and a far larger clone, this is likely a read error. The V call is TRDV1, the J call TRDJ1; no firm D call. The J gene, absent from TCRdb, was called here by matching the DNA to germline. The germline V gene encodes CDR1 TSWWSYY and CDR2 QGS. The CDR3 extends over 18 amino acids. Trimming shortened V by 5 bases and J by 9 bases, and 31 bases separated the two germline ends. In DNA form, the CDR3 reads TGTGCTCTTGGGACAGGACCCAGGACACTTCGGCTGGCTTGGGAACTCATCTTT. Translated, it gives CALGTGPRTLRLAWELIF.

Worth noting for this clone: With a far larger clone one base away, a read error is the likely cause. Additional DNA sequences in this sample encode the identical CDR3. This chain joins TRDV1 and TRDJ1; 8 bases agree with TRDD3. From germline, CDR1 is TSWWSYY and CDR2 QGS. CDR3 size: 17 residues. CDR3 DNA sequence: TGTGCTCTTGGGGGACGACGAGGGATACGAATGACCGATAAGCTCATCTTT. It yields the protein CALGGRRGIRMTDKLIF.

The table lists this clone with a few counts. A far larger clone is just one base off, so this is likely a read error. Other DNA variants within this sample encode the same CDR3. The chain recombines TRDV1 with TRDJ1, with 13 bases that match TRDD3. No J gene is reported in TCRdb; it was inferred here by comparing the DNA with germline. CDR3 length: 18 residues. The germline gives CDR1 TSWWSYY, CDR2 QGS. The CDR3 nucleotides read TGTGCCCTTGGGGAAGTACCCGTACTGGGGGATACGCCCGATAAACTCATCTTT. It translates to CALGEVPVLGDTPDKLIF.

Of note for this clone: The TCRdb protein, from a much larger clone, departs from this DNA's translation at residue 12, likely by read error; the protein shown derives from the DNA. The genes are TRDV1 and TRDJ1, with D possibly TRDD3 on 6 matching bases. V lost 6 bases and J lost 3, with 29 bases in between. CDR1 is TSWWSYY and CDR2 is QGS in the germline V gene. CDR3 size: 19 residues. The DNA of the CDR3 is TGTGCTCTTGGACGGGATCGTCCACGTACTGGGAGATACGCCGATAAACTCATCTTT. This gives the protein CALGRDRPRTGRYADKLIF.

This clone showed up many times. This likely stems from a read error, as it lies one base from a far larger clone. Other nucleotide sequences from this sample produce the same CDR3. This rearrangement joins TRDV1 to TRDJ2, with D tentatively TRDD3 (6 bases). CDR1 is TSWWSYY and CDR2 is QGS in the germline V gene. This CDR3 is 17 amino acids long. CDR3 DNA sequence: TGTGCCCTTGGGGAATTTGATTGGGGGTCCTTGTCAGCACAACTCTTCTTT. The encoded protein is CALGEFDWGSLSAQLFF.

This clone has just a few counts. A single base separates this from a much larger clone, so it may be a read error. V and J are TRDV1 and TRDJ1; unclear D gene. The J gene, not given by TCRdb, was assigned here from a germline match of the nucleotide sequence. This CDR3 region has 17 residues. The ends were cut back, 0 bases at V and 0 bases at J, with 14 bases in the middle. Per germline, CDR1 TSWWSYY and CDR2 QGS. CDR3 nucleotide sequence: TGTGCTCTTGGGGAACTCACGGGCCTCCAGTACACCGATAAACTCATCTTT. It encodes CALGELTGLQYTDKLIF.

This clone showed up many times. A read error is likely here: a far larger clone is one base away. In the same sample, other DNA sequences code for this CDR3. In DNA, the CDR3 is TGTGCTCTTGGGGAAGTACCCGTACTGGGGGATACGCCCGATAAACTCATCTTC. Encoded protein: CALGEVPVLGDTPDKLIF. V gene TRDV1 combines with J gene TRDJ1; 13 bases map to TRDD3. The CDR3 has 18 residues. Germline-derived CDR1 and CDR2 are TSWWSYY and QGS.

The rearrangement uses TRDV1 and TRDJ1, with a tentative D call TRDD3 (5 bases). The germline gives CDR1 TSWWSYY, CDR2 QGS. This CDR3 has 16 residues. Trimming took off 2 bases at V and 0 bases at J, with 13 bases between the two ends. CDR3 nucleotide sequence: TGTGCTCTTGGGGAAGGACATTGGATAAACACCGATAAACTCATCTTT. Protein sequence: CALGEGHWINTDKLIF.

This clone was seen a few times. With only one base between it and a far larger clone, this is likely a read error. This sample includes further DNA sequences coding for the same CDR3. This chain links TRDV1 with TRDJ1; TRDD3 agrees at 12 bases. V lost 5 bases to trimming and J lost 0 bases; unmatched junction nucleotides: 31. The CDR3 is 25 residues long. Germline CDR1 is TSWWSYY and CDR2 is QGS. CDR3 residues: CALGPPSYAVLGDTRKYLYTDKLIF. The CDR3 region has the DNA TGTGCTCTTGGGCCGCCTTCCTACGCCGTGCTGGGGGATACGCGCAAGTACTTGTACACCGATAAACTCATCTTT.

In its sample, this clone was seen many times. TCRdb assigns this DNA the protein of a much larger clone, which departs from its translation at residue 14; this likely reflects a read error, and the protein shown comes from translating the DNA. This chain uses TRDV1 with TRDJ1; 9 bases align to TRDD3. This CDR3 has 23 amino acids. CDR1 and CDR2 (germline): TSWWSYY, QGS. Unmatched junction bases numbered 29, after V lost 4 bases and J lost 2 bases. CDR3: CALGARLPIPYWGTPNFTDKLIF. The CDR3 bases are TGTGCTCTTGGGGCGCGACTTCCTATCCCGTACTGGGGGACACCGAACTTTACCGATAAACTCATCTTT.

This clone has a count of ten or more. A read error is the likely source, as a far larger clone sits one nucleotide away. The sample has other DNA sequences that encode this CDR3 too. This sequence joins TRDV1 and TRDJ1, with TRDD3 matching 8 bases. With V trimmed by 0 bases and J by 0 bases, 21 bases remained unmatched. The CDR3 is made up of 22 amino acids. CDR1 is TSWWSYY and CDR2 is QGS in the germline V gene. Here the CDR3 DNA reads TGTGCTCTTGGGGAACTAAGACTGACCTTCTGGGGGAAGACTAGCTACACCGATAAACTCATCTTT. As protein: CALGELRLTFWGKTSYTDKLIF.

This clone was recorded a few times. A far larger clone lies a single base away; this is likely a read error. This sample includes further DNA sequences coding for the same CDR3. The rearrangement joins TRDV1 to TRDJ1, with 7 positions matching TRDD3. This CDR3 is built from 19 residues. The germline CDR1 and CDR2 sequences are TSWWSYY and QGS. CDR3 in DNA: TGTGCTCTTGGTGAACATAAGGCGGACTGGGGTGCTCGGGTCGATAAACTCATCTTT. This gives the protein CALGEHKADWGARVDKLIF.

This chain joins TRDV1 and TRDJ2; the match to TRDD3 covers 7 bases. As TCRdb names no J gene, one was assigned here on the basis of a DNA match to germline. The germline gives CDR1 TSWWSYY, CDR2 QGS. This CDR3 has 22 residues. The ends lost 5 bases at V and 1 base at J; junction bases unmatched: 25. CDR3 amino acids: CALGSHILWGGIPSGLTAQLFF. CDR3 coding DNA: TGTGCTCTTGGGAGCCATATTTTGTGGGGAGGGATACCGTCCGGTTTGACAGCACAACTCTTCTTT.

This clone has a handful of counts. This is likely an artifact of a read error, given a far larger clone one base away. Other DNA sequences within the sample encode an identical CDR3. This sequence joins TRDV1 and TRDJ1; 8 bases are a match to TRDD3. The J gene, missing from TCRdb, was assigned here through DNA to germline matching. The CDR3 runs to 18 residues. Trimming at V came to 6 bases and at J to 1 base, leaving 16 bases not matched to a gene. The germline V gene encodes CDR1 TSWWSYY and CDR2 QGS. The CDR3 DNA is TGTGCTCTTGGCGCCCCTCCTCAGTACTGGGGGCGCACCGATAAACTCATCTTT. Its protein product is CALGAPPQYWGRTDKLIF.

On this clone itself: With a far larger clone one base away, a read error is the likely cause. Other DNA sequences in the sample encode the same CDR3. The V call is TRDV1, the J call TRDJ1; 12 bases align to TRDD3. The germline V gene encodes CDR1 TSWWSYY and CDR2 QGS. The CDR3 runs 20 residues. J gave up 6 bases and V 1 base, and 18 bases lay outside the gene matches. CDR3 DNA: TGTGCTCTTGGGGAACCCCTCACTGATTTACTGGGGGATACAGCCTATAAACTCATCTTT. Its translation: CALGEPLTDLLGDTAYKLIF.